The clone carrying this TCR beta chain was recorded at least ten times. Antigen specificity is unknown. This record comes from a study of molecular identifiers for immune sequencing clone quantification. Findings and caveats of the study: For effector cells, clones above 20 RNA copies held over 97% of molecules; for naive cells, under 1%.

The authors built bulk TCR libraries by previously described methods with listed TCR primers. TCRdb fed the PCR reads into MiXCR, producing one record per CDR3 protein. The table shows a few hundred thousand distinct CDR3 sequences, with about a quarter occurring only once. Germline CDR1 reads LGHNA; CDR2 reads YNFKEQ. The CDR3 is made up of 14 amino acids. The ends were cut back, 4 bases at V and 5 bases at J, with 15 bases in the middle. The chain combines TRBV4-2 with TRBJ2-7; D remains ambiguous. The sequencing sample was made of naive CD8+ T cells from blood, with Jurkat cell RNA spiked in. Subset defined: FACS-sorted CD8+CD4-CCR7+CD45RA+ naive T cells. The sequence was collected from a human donor in good health. Some libraries in this study had Jurkat cell RNA spiked in. For the CDR3, the DNA is TGTGCCAGCAGCCCACAAGAGAGCCGCGACGAGCAGTACTTC. Translated, it gives CASSPQESRDEQYF.